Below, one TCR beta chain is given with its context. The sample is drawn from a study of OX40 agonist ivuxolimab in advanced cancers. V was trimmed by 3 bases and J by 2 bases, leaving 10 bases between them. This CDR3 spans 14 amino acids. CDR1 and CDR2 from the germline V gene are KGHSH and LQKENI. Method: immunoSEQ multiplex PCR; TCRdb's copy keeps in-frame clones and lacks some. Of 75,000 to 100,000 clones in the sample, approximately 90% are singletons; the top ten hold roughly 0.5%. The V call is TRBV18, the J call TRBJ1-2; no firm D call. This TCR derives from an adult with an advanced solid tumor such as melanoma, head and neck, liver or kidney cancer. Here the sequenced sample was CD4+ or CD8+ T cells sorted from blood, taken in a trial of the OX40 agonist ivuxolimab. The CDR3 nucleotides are TGTGCCAGCTCACCGGCTGGTCGGAACTATGGCTACACCTTC. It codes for CASSPAGRNYGYTF.